Below, 18 T cell receptor beta chains from the same sample are listed, as sequenced in a study of blood T cell repertoires in COVID-19. The method was immunoSEQ multiplex PCR; TCRdb's version includes in-frame clones alone and lacks a portion of them. There are over 45,000 clones in the sample; 90% to 95% occur only once, and over 7.5% lies in the top ten. The sequenced sample was peripheral blood. The receptors here all came from a human donor in a cohort sampled during active COVID-19.

V is TRBV19 and J is TRBJ1-4, with 7 bases that match TRBD1. The length of the CDR3 is 16 residues. In germline, CDR1 is LNHDA, CDR2 SQIVND (reference sequence). V shed 3 bases, J shed 4 bases, and the junction held 8 bases outside the gene matches. This CDR3 is CASSITPGQINEKLFF. In DNA form, the CDR3 reads TGTGCCAGTAGTATCACTCCGGGACAGATTAATGAAAAACTGTTTTTT. Supplemented by reference TRBV19 and TRBJ1-4, the full variable domain reads DGGITQSPKYLFRKEGQNVTLSCEQNLNHDAMYWYRQDPGQGLRLIYYSQIVNDFQKGDIAEGYSVSREKKESFPLTVTSAQKNPTAFYLCASSITPGQINEKLFFGSGTQLSVL.

The chain recombines TRBV25-1 with TRBJ1-1; perhaps TRBD1 as D (5 bases). The CDR3 contains 17 residues. Trimming removed 4 bases at V and 1 base at J, with 19 bases between. CDR1 and CDR2 (germline): MGHDK, SYGVNS. DNA of the CDR3: TGTGCCAGCAGTGCACCACTTAGTGGGGGAGGGAACACTGAAGCTTTCTTT. It specifies CASSAPLSGGGNTEAFF.

This chain joins TRBV18 and TRBJ2-7; D perhaps matches TRBD1 (5 bases). Germline CDR1 is KGHSH and CDR2 is LQKENI. Deletions cut 3 bases from V and 8 bases from J, with 20 bases between. CDR3 length: 15 amino acids. CDR3 protein: CASSPPNTQDSQQYF. Here the CDR3 DNA reads TGTGCCAGCTCACCGCCCAATACACAGGATTCCCAGCAGTACTTC.

The chain uses TRBV11-2 and TRBJ2-1, with unresolved D. Per the germline V gene, CDR1 is SGHAT and CDR2 is FQNNGV. Trimming removed 4 bases from V and 7 bases from J, with 14 bases in between. CDR3 length: 14 amino acids. CDR3 protein: CASSSVPLKNEQFF. The CDR3 DNA reads as TGTGCCAGCAGCTCGGTTCCACTCAAGAATGAGCAGTTCTTC.

The chain joins TRBV9 to TRBJ2-1; no reliable D call. Trimming stripped 0 bases from V and 4 bases from J, with 11 bases between. CDR3 length: 15 residues. Germline assignment: CDR1 SGDLS and CDR2 YYNGEE. CDR3 DNA sequence: TGTGCCAGCAGCGTAGACAACCCTCATTACAATGAGCAGTTCTTC. This sequence encodes CASSVDNPHYNEQFF.

CDR3 protein: CASSPPGGNRREQYF. The CDR3 coding sequence is TGTGCCAGCTCACCACCCGGGGGAAACAGACGTGAGCAGTACTTC. The chain uses TRBV18 and TRBJ2-7; perhaps TRBD2 as D (6 bases). The CDR3 sequence is 15 residues long. Germline CDR1 KGHSH, CDR2 LQKENI. V was cut by 0 bases and J by 7 bases, with 16 bases left in between.

The CDR3 protein is CASSFEGTGNTEAFF. The CDR3 DNA sequence: TGTGCCAGCAGTTTTGAAGGTACGGGTAACACTGAAGCTTTCTTT. This chain links TRBV6-5 with TRBJ1-1; D gene ambiguous. V was shortened by 4 bases and J by 2 bases, with 14 bases between the two germline ends. Germline V gene data show CDR1 as MNHEY and CDR2 as SVGAGI. CDR3 length: 15 residues.

J is TRBJ1-4 and V is TRBV13; the match to TRBD1 covers 9 bases. V dropped 5 bases and J dropped 6; count of bases not matched to a gene: 4. This CDR3 has 14 amino acids. Germline loops: CDR1 PRHDT, CDR2 FYEKMQ (reference sequence). The DNA of the CDR3 is TGTGCCAGCAGCCGAAGGGACAGGGATGAAAAACTGTTTTTT. Its protein product is CASSRRDRDEKLFF.

V and J are TRBV7-6 and TRBJ2-3; weak D call: TRBD2 (5 bases). This CDR3 is built from 18 residues. The ends were cut back, 1 base at V and 5 bases at J, with 22 bases in the middle. CDR1 SGHVS and CDR2 FNYEAQ come from the germline V gene. CDR3 in DNA: TGTGCCAGCAGCTTAGGCTTGTCAGCGGCCGTGGTTGGAGATACGCAGTATTTT. This encodes CASSLGLSAAVVGDTQYF.

V gene TRBV15 combines with J gene TRBJ1-1, with 7 bases that match TRBD1. CDR3 length: 18 amino acids. The germline V gene encodes CDR1 LNHNV and CDR2 YYDKDF (reference sequence). V shed 8 bases, J shed 0 bases, and the junction held 18 bases outside the gene matches. Here the CDR3 reads CATPNDRVLHFMNTEAFF. The CDR3, as DNA: TGTGCCACCCCGAACGACAGGGTCCTCCATTTCATGAACACTGAAGCTTTCTTT.

This rearrangement joins TRBV7-8 to TRBJ2-2; TRBD2 matches 8 bases. The germline V gene encodes CDR1 SGHVS and CDR2 FQNEAQ. The CDR3 runs 15 residues. V dropped 4 bases and J dropped 6; count of bases not matched to a gene: 7. This chain's CDR3 is CASSSLAVVSGELFF. The DNA for the CDR3 is TGTGCCAGCAGCTCACTAGCGGTGGTTTCCGGGGAGCTGTTTTTT.

In DNA, the CDR3 is TGTGCCAGCAGTTTAGTAGGGACAGGGACACACGAGCAGTACTTC. This encodes CASSLVGTGTHEQYF. The V gene is TRBV27, the J gene TRBJ2-7, with 9 bases identical to TRBD1. J lost 5 bases, V lost 2 bases, and 7 bases had no gene match. The CDR3 extends over 15 amino acids. Germline lookup yields CDR1 MNHEY and CDR2 SMNVEV (reference sequence).

The chain employs TRBV18 and TRBJ1-2; perhaps TRBD1 as D (5 bases). This CDR3 comprises 15 residues. Germline lookup yields CDR1 KGHSH and CDR2 LQKENI. The germline V and J ends were trimmed by 3 bases and 4 bases, with 15 bases remaining between them. CDR3: CASSPSPREVYGYTF. The CDR3 nucleotides read TGTGCCAGCTCACCGAGCCCCAGGGAGGTCTATGGCTACACCTTC.

The chain couples TRBV4-1 to TRBJ2-5; 8 bases line up with TRBD2. V was clipped by 1 base and J by 2 bases; unmatched bases: 3. CDR1 and CDR2 from the germline V gene are MGHRA and YSYEKL. This CDR3 has 15 residues. In DNA form, the CDR3 reads TGCGCCAGCAGCCAAGCGGGGGGGTATCAAGAGACCCAGTACTTC. Translated: CASSQAGGYQETQYF.

This sequence joins TRBV6-4 and TRBJ1-1; 9 nucleotides agree with TRBD1. This CDR3 has 13 amino acids. Germline V CDR1 and CDR2: MRHNA, SNTAGT. The V segment lost 8 bases and the J segment 4 bases; nucleotides outside the gene matches: 5. The CDR3 region is CASRKTGGTEAFF. CDR3 sequence (DNA): TGTGCCAGCCGAAAGACAGGGGGCACTGAAGCTTTCTTT.

The V gene is TRBV9, the J gene TRBJ2-1, with a possible D match to TRBD2 (6 bases). V was cut by 0 bases and J by 2 bases, with 21 bases left in between. Germline CDR1 is SGDLS and CDR2 is YYNGEE. This CDR3 comprises 19 residues. The DNA of the CDR3 is TGTGCCAGCAGCGTAGGTGGCGGGAAGAACACCCGAACCTACAATGAGCAGTTCTTC. Its protein is CASSVGGGKNTRTYNEQFF.

The chain couples TRBV5-5 to TRBJ2-4, with TRBD1 identical over 10 bases. The germline gives CDR1 SGHKS, CDR2 YYEKEE (reference sequence). The CDR3 is 15 residues long. The V segment lost 4 bases and the J segment 9 bases; nucleotides outside the gene matches: 10. CDR3 region: CASSIWTGGEGIQYF. CDR3 DNA: TGTGCCAGCAGCATCTGGACAGGGGGAGAGGGCATTCAGTACTTC. The entire variable domain, with the rest obtained from reference TRBV5-5 and TRBJ2-4, is as follows: DAGVTQSPTHLIKTRGQQVTLRCSPISGHKSVSWYQQVLGQGPQFIFQYYEKEERGRGNFPDRFSARQFPNYSSELNVNALLLGDSALYLCASSIWTGGEGIQYFGAGTRLSVL.

The chain links TRBV5-1 to TRBJ1-1; weak D call: TRBD1 (5 bases). Trimming shortened V by 5 bases and J by 2 bases, and 10 bases separated the two germline ends. The CDR3 spans 13 residues. In germline, CDR1 is SGHRS, CDR2 YFSETQ. This CDR3 reads CASSYQGNTEAFF. CDR3 nucleotide sequence: TGCGCCAGCAGTTATCAGGGAAACACTGAAGCTTTCTTT. Together with reference TRBV5-1 and TRBJ1-1, the CDR3 gives the full variable domain: KAGVTQTPRYLIKTRGQQVTLSCSPISGHRSVSWYQQTPGQGLQFLFEYFSETQRNKGNFPGRFSGRQFSNSRSEMNVSTLELGDSALYLCASSYQGNTEAFFGQGTRLTVV.